The 28 T cell receptor beta chains reported below all come from one sample, sequenced in a study of T cell responses to AZD1222 COVID-19 vaccine. Some clones are missing from TCRdb's copy, which holds only in-frame ones; the method was immunoSEQ multiplex PCR. The sample has 150,000 or so clones; approximately 90% are singletons. This material consisted of peripheral blood, taken on day 0 of AZD1222 vaccination. These receptors all come from an adult in good health.

The gene calls are TRBV18 and TRBJ1-1; 7 bases are a match to TRBD1. V was pared by 2 bases and J by 4 bases, with 7 bases of the junction left unmatched. CDR3 length equals 15 residues. The germline V gene has CDR1 KGHSH and CDR2 LQKENI. The CDR3 spells CASSPSDRWSTEAFF. CDR3 in DNA: TGTGCCAGCTCACCATCGGACAGGTGGAGCACTGAAGCTTTCTTT.

This sequence joins TRBV9 and TRBJ2-3; unclear D gene. This CDR3 spans 13 amino acids. V lost 4 bases to trimming and J lost 1 base, with 7 bases between them. Germline-derived CDR1 and CDR2 are SGDLS and YYNGEE. The CDR3 DNA is TGTGCCAGCAGCCGCCCTGGCACAGATACGCAGTATTTT. Translation: CASSRPGTDTQYF.

The rearrangement uses TRBV4-3 and TRBJ2-5, with a weak D call TRBD2 (6 bases). This CDR3 comprises 15 residues. Trimming took off 0 bases at V and 5 bases at J, with 13 bases between the two ends. Germline CDR1 and CDR2: LGHNA and YSLEER. The CDR3 region is CASSQDTGVWETQYF. The CDR3 region has the DNA TGCGCCAGCAGCCAAGATACGGGGGTTTGGGAGACCCAGTACTTC.

The chain combines TRBV5-6 with TRBJ2-2; 14 bases match TRBD2. This CDR3 is built from 18 residues. With 5 bases clipped from V and 6 bases from J, the junction kept 12 bases outside the gene matches. Germline values: CDR1 SGHDT, CDR2 YYEEEE. In DNA form, the CDR3 reads TGTGCCAGCAGTCACGCTTCCGGACTAGCGGGAGGTGCCGGGGAGCTGTTTTTT. Protein product: CASSHASGLAGGAGELFF.

The sample holds one count of this clone. The chain combines TRBV2 with TRBJ1-6, with no clear D. This CDR3 is 14 amino acids long. Germline-derived CDR1 and CDR2 are SNHLY and FYNNEI. With 3 bases removed from V and 10 bases from J, the gap between germline ends came to 13 bases. The CDR3 bases are TGTGCCAGCAGTGATCTAGGCGCGTTCTCACCCCTCCACTTT. It codes for CASSDLGAFSPLHF.

The chain recombines TRBV6-5 with TRBJ2-3, with 9 bases aligning to TRBD2. Germline trimming cut 2 bases from V and 1 base from J; bases unmatched to any gene: 1. The length of the CDR3 is 15 residues. The germline CDR1 and CDR2 sequences are MNHEY and SVGAGI. In DNA form, the CDR3 reads TGTGCCAGCAGTTACGTAGCGGGGGGCACAGATACGCAGTATTTT. As protein: CASSYVAGGTDTQYF.

V is TRBV3-1 (or the pseudogene TRBV3-2) and J is TRBJ2-1, with D unclear. This CDR3 is built from 12 residues. Germline V lookup: CDR1 LGHDT, CDR2 YNNKEL (reference sequence). Trimming removed 1 base at V and 9 bases at J, with 7 bases between. Here the CDR3 DNA reads TGTGCCAGCAGCCAAGGGGTCGGTGAGCAGTTCTTC. Translating gives CASSQGVGEQFF.

V usage is TRBV11-2 and J usage is TRBJ1-2, with D possibly being TRBD1 (6 bases). The CDR3 runs 13 residues. V lost 6 bases and J lost 7, with 15 bases in between. CDR1 and CDR2 from the germline V gene are SGHAT and FQNNGV. CDR3 sequence (DNA): TGTGCCAGCAGTCGCCTCGAGGGGGGTGGCTACACCTTC. Translation: CASSRLEGGGYTF.

This chain uses TRBV5-1 with TRBJ2-3; D remains ambiguous. In germline, CDR1 is SGHRS, CDR2 YFSETQ. The CDR3 loop spans 15 amino acids. Trimming pared 0 bases from V and 5 bases from J, leaving 13 bases between. The CDR3 protein is CASSLGTVGGDTQYF. CDR3 DNA: TGCGCCAGCAGCTTGGGGACCGTCGGCGGAGATACGCAGTATTTT.

The chain joins TRBV4-1 to TRBJ2-1; the D gene is possibly TRBD2 (6 bases). The CDR3 loop spans 15 amino acids. Germline V gene sequence: CDR1 MGHRA, CDR2 YSYEKL. Trimming removed 3 bases from V and 3 bases from J, with 12 bases in between. The CDR3 region is CASSQASEFYNEQFF. CDR3 nucleotides: TGCGCCAGCAGCCAGGCTAGCGAGTTCTACAATGAGCAGTTCTTC.

The chain couples TRBV5-8 to TRBJ1-3; no clear D. The ends were cut back, 1 base at V and 8 bases at J, with 10 bases in the middle. There are 13 residues in the CDR3. Looked up from germline, CDR1 is SGHTS and CDR2 is YDEGEE. In nucleotides, the CDR3 is TGTGCCAGCAGCTTGCTTCAAGAGGACACCATATATTTT. This gives the protein CASSLLQEDTIYF. Based on the CDR3 plus reference TRBV5-8 and TRBJ1-3, the full variable domain is EAGVTQSPTHLIKTRGQQATLRCSPISGHTSVYWYQQALGLGLQFLLWYDEGEERNRGNFPPRFSGRQFPNYSSELNVNALELEDSALYLCASSLLQEDTIYFGEGSWLTVV.

V usage is TRBV28 and J usage is TRBJ2-7, with 9 bases that match TRBD1. V shed 5 bases and J 5 bases; nucleotides not matched to a gene: 10. The CDR3 covers 15 residues. Germline V gene sequence: CDR1 MDHEN, CDR2 SYDVKM. For the CDR3, the DNA is TGTGCCAGCAGTCTCCCGGGACAGGGTCTCCACGAGCAGTACTTC. Translation gives CASSLPGQGLHEQYF.

V and J are TRBV27 and TRBJ1-5, with D possibly TRBD1 on 5 matching bases. This CDR3 contains 15 residues. Germline values: CDR1 MNHEY, CDR2 SMNVEV (reference sequence). The V gene lost 0 bases and the J gene lost 2 bases, with 8 bases spanning the gap. The CDR3 nucleotides are TGTGCCAGCAGTTTATCAGGGGAGGGCAATCAGCCCCAGCATTTT. Its translation: CASSLSGEGNQPQHF.

This chain's CDR3 is CAWSDASGAQETQYF. Written as DNA, the CDR3 is TGTGCCTGGAGTGATGCTAGCGGGGCCCAAGAGACCCAGTACTTC. The rearrangement joins TRBV30 to TRBJ2-5; 9 bases map to TRBD2. Germline V gene lookup returns CDR1 GTSNPN and CDR2 SVGIG (reference sequence). Germline trimming cut 1 base from V and 1 base from J; bases unmatched to any gene: 4. This CDR3 region has 15 residues.

This chain connects TRBV28 to TRBJ1-1; D is unresolved. The CDR3 has 14 residues. With 3 bases removed from V and 6 bases from J, the gap between germline ends came to 14 bases. The germline V gene has CDR1 MDHEN and CDR2 SYDVKM. The CDR3 DNA is TGTGCCAGCAGTTTTTCGGGTCGCGTGGCTGAAGCTTTCTTT. Its translation: CASSFSGRVAEAFF.

This clone was detected only once. The sample carries other DNA sequences with the same CDR3. This rearrangement joins TRBV18 to TRBJ1-1; no clear D gene. V lost 3 bases and J lost 2, with 7 bases in between. Germline CDR1 is KGHSH and CDR2 is LQKENI. This CDR3 spans 13 amino acids. CDR3 sequence reads: CASSPPGNTEAFF. The CDR3 bases are TGTGCCAGCTCACCTCCTGGTAACACTGAAGCTTTCTTT.

The chain joins TRBV6-5 to TRBJ1-2, with 9 bases fitting TRBD1. In germline, CDR1 is MNHEY, CDR2 SVGAGI. Trimming cost V 6 bases and J 8 bases; bases outside gene matches: 4. The CDR3 is made up of 12 amino acids. CDR3 DNA sequence: TGTGCCAGCAGCAGGGACAGGGTAGGCTACACCTTC. Its protein is CASSRDRVGYTF.

The gene calls are TRBV7-8 and TRBJ1-2; possible D gene TRBD1, 5 bases. CDR1 SGHVS and CDR2 FQNEAQ come from the germline V gene. There are 15 residues in the CDR3. With 5 bases removed from V and 2 bases from J, the gap between germline ends came to 15 bases. The CDR3 region has the DNA TGTGCCAGCAGCCCGCCCCCGGGGGGGAACTATGGCTACACCTTC. Translation gives CASSPPPGGNYGYTF.

The chain carries TRBV6-5 and TRBJ2-7, with 11 bases that match TRBD2. Germline V lookup: CDR1 MNHEY, CDR2 SVGAGI. The CDR3 spans 16 residues. Trimming removed 0 bases from V and 7 bases from J; junction bases left unmatched: 8. This chain's CDR3 is CASSYSSLAGGGEQYF. CDR3 bases: TGTGCCAGCAGTTACTCAAGTCTAGCGGGAGGAGGTGAGCAGTACTTC.

The gene calls are TRBV18 and TRBJ1-6; the D gene is possibly TRBD1 (6 bases). Germline-derived CDR1 and CDR2 are KGHSH and LQKENI. The CDR3 length is 17 residues. The germline V and J ends were trimmed by 0 bases and 7 bases, with 16 bases remaining between them. The CDR3 sequence is CASSPPKLDRKNSPLHF. The CDR3, as DNA: TGTGCCAGCTCACCACCGAAGCTGGACAGAAAAAATTCACCCCTCCACTTT.

The chain employs TRBV3-1 (or the pseudogene TRBV3-2) and TRBJ2-7; D is possibly TRBD1 or TRBD2 (7 bases each). CDR1 and CDR2 from the germline V gene are LGHDT and YNNKEL (reference sequence). This CDR3 has 14 residues. With 8 bases removed from V and 1 base from J, the gap between germline ends came to 15 bases. CDR3: CASQGGLNSYEQYF. CDR3 nucleotides: TGTGCCAGCCAGGGGGGGCTGAATTCCTACGAGCAGTACTTC.

The chain recombines TRBV19 with TRBJ2-7; D remains ambiguous. This CDR3 has 13 residues. Germline loops: CDR1 LNHDA, CDR2 SQIVND (reference sequence). V dropped 1 base and J dropped 4 bases, with 8 bases sitting between them. CDR3 amino acids: CASSIGGTYEQYF. The CDR3 DNA follows: TGTGCCAGTAGTATAGGAGGAACATACGAGCAGTACTTC.

V usage is TRBV4-3 and J usage is TRBJ1-5; 7 bases align to TRBD1. J was trimmed by 4 bases and V by 1 base; bases with no gene match: 7. This CDR3 comprises 16 residues. Germline V CDR1 and CDR2: LGHNA, YSLEER. CDR3 residues: CASSQGLTGWNQPQHF. As DNA, the CDR3 is TGCGCCAGCAGCCAAGGGTTGACAGGGTGGAATCAGCCCCAGCATTTT.

The V call is TRBV19, the J call TRBJ2-2, with D possibly being TRBD1 or TRBD2 (5 bases each). Trimming stripped 8 bases from V and 3 bases from J, with 10 bases between. The CDR3 has 13 amino acids. The V gene's germline CDR1 is LNHDA and CDR2 SQIVND (reference sequence). CDR3: CASSGTDTGELFF. CDR3 DNA: TGTGCCAGTTCCGGGACCGACACCGGGGAGCTGTTTTTT.

The chain is built from TRBV9 and TRBJ2-7; TRBD2 agrees at 13 bases. V lost 3 bases and J lost 2; bases outside the gene matches: 2. The CDR3 length is 15 residues. Germline CDR1 and CDR2: SGDLS and YYNGEE. CDR3 protein: CASSEGLAGTYEQYF. The CDR3 DNA sequence: TGTGCCAGCAGCGAGGGACTAGCGGGGACCTACGAGCAGTACTTC.

The chain carries TRBV30 and TRBJ2-1; no definite D call. Trimming pared 0 bases from V and 9 bases from J, leaving 12 bases between. There are 13 residues in the CDR3. CDR1 GTSNPN and CDR2 SVGIG come from the germline V gene (reference sequence). In nucleotides, the CDR3 is TGTGCCTGGAGTGTTGGTAGAACGGCTGAGCAGTTCTTC. This gives the protein CAWSVGRTAEQFF.

This chain connects TRBV11-3 to TRBJ2-3, with D hard to call. This CDR3 has 14 residues. The germline CDR1 and CDR2 sequences are SGHNT and YENEEA. V shed 4 bases and J shed 3 bases, with 11 bases lying between them. This CDR3 reads CASSSRGRTDTQYF. DNA of the CDR3: TGTGCCAGCAGCTCGCGCGGTCGAACAGATACGCAGTATTTT.

A single count supports this clone. This sequence joins TRBV7-2 and TRBJ2-1; D is uncertain. This CDR3 comprises 16 residues. The V end lost 1 base, the J end lost 2 bases, and 12 bases lay between the germline ends. Germline CDR1 reads SGHTA; CDR2 reads FQGNSA. CDR3 DNA: TGTGCCAGCAGCTTAGAACCCGGTTGGCCCTACAATGAGCAGTTCTTC. Protein: CASSLEPGWPYNEQFF.